The rows below give T cell receptor beta chains drawn from one sample of a study of cytomegalovirus exposure and HLA in healthy donors. TCRdb's copy holds only in-frame clones and misses some; the assay was immunoSEQ multiplex PCR. The data show 150,000 to 200,000 clones, roughly 80% seen once. The sequenced sample consisted of PBMCs. The source is a man aged 50 or older in good health and CMV-seropositive. Each CDR3 is given with its conserved first and last residue. The D gene is left open where the match is weak. Some rows mark clone size as missing; the rest say once, few, many or name a class of expanded clone.

clone_size	v_call	j_call	d_call	cdr3_nt	cdr3_aa
.	TRBV5-6	TRBJ2-5	TRBD2	TGTGCCAGCAGCTACGGACTAGCGGCCATGGGGACCCAGTACTTC	CASSYGLAAMGTQYF
.	TRBV7-3	TRBJ1-2	TRBD1	TGTGCCAGCAGCCTACGACAGGGGAGCGGCTACACCTTC	CASSLRQGSGYTF
.	TRBV27	TRBJ2-1	TRBD2	TGTGCCAGCAGTTTCGACGGACTAGCGTACAATGAGCAGTTCTTC	CASSFDGLAYNEQFF
once	TRBV5-6	TRBJ1-2	TRBD1	TGTGCCAGCAGCTTGGGGACAGGGTTAGTCTCGGACTATGGCTACACCTTC	CASSLGTGLVSDYGYTF
.	TRBV4-1	TRBJ2-7	.	TGCGCCAGCAGCCCTACCGGAAGCTCTAGCTCCTACGAGCAGTACTTC	CASSPTGSSSSYEQYF
.	TRBV5-4	TRBJ1-1	.	TGTGCCAGCAGCCTCACGGGGGAAGCTTTCTTT	CASSLTGEAFF
.	TRBV5-1	TRBJ2-1	TRBD1	TGCGCCAGCAGCCCCCTAGGAGAGACAGGGCCCCTTGAGCAGTTCTTC	CASSPLGETGPLEQFF
.	TRBV6-5	TRBJ1-3	TRBD1	TGTGCCAGCAGTTACTCGAACAGGGGCCGAAACACCATATATTTT	CASSYSNRGRNTIYF
.	TRBV7-3	TRBJ2-2	TRBD1	TGTGCCAGCAGCCCACAAGGACAGGGAAGCACCGGGGAGCTGTTTTTT	CASSPQGQGSTGELFF
.	TRBV7-9	TRBJ2-3	.	TGTGCCAGCAGCGGAGGGGGGGGACCCACAGATACGCAGTATTTT	CASSGGGGPTDTQYF
.	TRBV30	TRBJ2-2	TRBD2	TGTGCCTGGAGGGGGACTAGCGGGGAGCCGCTGTTTTTT	CAWRGTSGEPLFF
.	TRBV28	TRBJ2-1	.	TGTGCCAGCAGGCGACGGGAGACCGACAATGAGCAGTTCTTC	CASRRRETDNEQFF
.	TRBV6-4	TRBJ2-1	TRBD2	TGTGCCAGCTCCGGGACTAGCGGCAATGAGCAGTTCTTC	CASSGTSGNEQFF
once	TRBV4-3	TRBJ2-7	.	TGCGCCAGCAGCCCGGTACCGGGAGCTGGGGAGCAGTACTTC	CASSPVPGAGEQYF
.	TRBV9	TRBJ2-3	.	TGTGCCAGCACCCCCAGCGGAATCACAGATACGCAGTATTTT	CASTPSGITDTQYF
.	TRBV14	TRBJ2-5	.	TGTGCCAGCAGCCAAGATATGGCGGGGCCCCAGACCCAGTACTTC	CASSQDMAGPQTQYF
.	TRBV10-3	TRBJ1-5	.	TGTGCCATCAGTGGGGGGGGTAGCAATCAGCCCCAGCATTTT	CAISGGGSNQPQHF
few	TRBV6-5	TRBJ2-1	TRBD1	TGTGCCGGGTCGTCCGGGACAGGGACCAATGAGCAGTTCTTC	CAGSSGTGTNEQFF
.	TRBV25-1	TRBJ2-1	TRBD2	TGTGCCAGCAGTGAATTAGGTGCGGGAGGCCCCTACAATGAGCAGTTCTTC	CASSELGAGGPYNEQFF
.	TRBV5-1	TRBJ2-7	TRBD2	TGCGCCAGCAGCCCTATAGGAGGGAGCGGGGGTGCTACGATGCAGTACTTC	CASSPIGGSGGATMQYF
.	TRBV28	TRBJ1-5	.	TGTGCCAGCAGTCCTTCGTTAGCGAGCAATCAGCCCCAGCATTTT	CASSPSLASNQPQHF
.	TRBV11-2	TRBJ2-6	.	TGTGCCAGCAGGGAGCTATCTGGGGCCAACGTCCTGACTTTC	CASRELSGANVLTF
.	TRBV28	TRBJ1-2	.	TGTGCCAGCAGTTTATCACAGGATGGCTACACCTTC	CASSLSQDGYTF
.	TRBV28	TRBJ1-2	TRBD1	TGTGCCAGCAGTTTATCGGGACAGATCTATGGCTACACCTTC	CASSLSGQIYGYTF
.	TRBV19	TRBJ1-5	.	TGTGCCAGTAGGGGCGGACGGGGTCTGGCCCAGCATTTT	CASRGGRGLAQHF
.	TRBV6-5	TRBJ1-6	.	TGTGCCAGCAGTTACCAGCCCCTGGACAGCTATTCACCCCTCCACTTT	CASSYQPLDSYSPLHF
.	TRBV15	TRBJ2-1	TRBD1	TGTGCCACCAGCAGGTGGGGACAGCTAGACAATGAGCAGTTCTTC	CATSRWGQLDNEQFF